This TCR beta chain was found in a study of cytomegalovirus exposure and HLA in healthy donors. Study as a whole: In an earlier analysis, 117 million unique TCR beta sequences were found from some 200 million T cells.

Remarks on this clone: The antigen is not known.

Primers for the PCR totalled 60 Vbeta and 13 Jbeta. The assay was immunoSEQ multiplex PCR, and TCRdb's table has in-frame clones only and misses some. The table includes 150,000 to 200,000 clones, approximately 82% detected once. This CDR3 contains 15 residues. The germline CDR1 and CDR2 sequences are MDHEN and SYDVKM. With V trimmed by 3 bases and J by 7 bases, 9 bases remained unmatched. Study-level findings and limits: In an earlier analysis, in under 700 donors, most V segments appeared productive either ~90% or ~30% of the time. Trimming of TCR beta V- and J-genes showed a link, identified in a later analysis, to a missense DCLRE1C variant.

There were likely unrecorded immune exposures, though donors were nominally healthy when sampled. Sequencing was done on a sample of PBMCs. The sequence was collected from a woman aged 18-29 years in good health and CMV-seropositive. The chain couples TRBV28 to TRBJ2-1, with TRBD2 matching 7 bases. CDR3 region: CASSFWAGDPNEQFF. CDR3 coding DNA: TGTGCCAGCAGTTTTTGGGCGGGGGACCCTAATGAGCAGTTCTTC.